This T cell receptor beta chain is from a study of blood T cell repertoires in COVID-19. In the study overall: Samples taken during acute and convalescent COVID-19 were collected in the United States, Italy and Spain. In each case, the material was cDNA or gDNA derived from T cells, B-cell-depleted T cells, or PBMCs.

The CDR3 length is 13 residues. The V end lost 3 bases, the J end lost 2 bases, and 8 bases lay between the germline ends. In germline, CDR1 is GTSNPN, CDR2 SVGIG (reference sequence). Original handling: Reference gene primer amplification in the assay estimated nucleated cell counts. Method: immunoSEQ multiplex PCR; TCRdb's copy keeps in-frame clones and lacks some. V, J and clone size derive from that table, while D and trimming were established from the DNA sequence. The profile shows roughly 93,000 clones, 80% to 90% of them singletons. The sequenced material came from peripheral blood. This chain uses TRBV30 with TRBJ1-3; D gene uncertain. The clonotype comes from a man aged 50-60 years with acute or convalescent COVID-19. Written as DNA, the CDR3 is TGTGCCTGGAGCTCCGGGGCTGGAAACACCATATATTTT. Translating gives CAWSSGAGNTIYF. The full variable domain, in which reference TRBV30 and TRBJ1-3 provide the parts outside the CDR3, is SQTIHQWPATLVQPVGSPLSLECTVEGTSNPNLYWYRQAAGRGLQLLFYSVGIGQISSEVPQNLSASRPQDRQFILSSKKLLLSDSGFYLCAWSSGAGNTIYFGEGSWLTVV.